The source of this T cell receptor beta chain is a study of CD4 T cells in relation to SARS-CoV-2 and coronaviruses. The study, taken as a whole, reports: Around 62% of donors had memory CD4+ clonotypes crossrecognizing SARS-CoV-2 and common cold coronavirus spike. Pre-pandemic and post-infection samples never came from the same donor. Crossreactive clones expanded significantly less to SARS-CoV-2 than monoreactive clones.

Sequenced by immunoSEQ multiplex PCR; TCRdb stores in-frame clones only, minus some. The repertoire includes 35,000 to 50,000 clones, almost 85% of them detected once, and about 1.5% sits in the top ten. Germline values: CDR1 SGHVS, CDR2 FQNEAQ. The length of the CDR3 is 18 residues. V lost 5 bases to trimming and J lost 1 base; unmatched junction nucleotides: 12. With respect to this clone: Its cognate antigen is unknown.

V and J are TRBV7-8 and TRBJ1-4; 8 bases map to TRBD1. This receptor was obtained from an adult with COVID-19. The sample consisted of naive CD4+ T cells from PBMCs, cultured in vitro. The subset is: naive CD4+ T cells isolated by negative enrichment. CDR3 in amino acids: CASSAQTGGRGTNEKLFF. The DNA for the CDR3 is TGTGCCAGCAGCGCTCAAACAGGGGGGCGAGGAACTAATGAAAAACTGTTTTTT.